Below are 15 T cell receptor beta chains sequenced from a single sample in a study of blood T cell repertoires in COVID-19. Using immunoSEQ multiplex PCR, the repertoire was profiled, and TCRdb retains in-frame clones only, with some absent. The repertoire consists of 75,000 to 100,000 clones, with around 87% occurring once and the leading ten covering just under 20%. Sequenced material: peripheral blood. These TCRs come from a human donor in a cohort sampled during active COVID-19.

The chain employs TRBV6-5 and TRBJ2-7, with TRBD2 as a possible D gene (6 bases). Trimming removed 2 bases from V and 3 bases from J, with 8 bases in between. CDR1 and CDR2 (germline): MNHEY, SVGAGI. The CDR3 runs to 13 residues. Here the CDR3 DNA reads TGTGCCAGCAGTTACGGAGGGAGCTACGAGCAGTACTTC. Encoded protein: CASSYGGSYEQYF.

The chain joins TRBV11-2 to TRBJ2-7, with TRBD2 matching over 11 bases. Per the germline V gene, CDR1 is SGHAT and CDR2 is FQNNGV. The CDR3 extends over 15 amino acids. V trimming: 3 bases; J trimming: 3 bases; junction bases outside the gene matches: 4. CDR3 amino acids: CASSLMTSGNYEQYF. The DNA for the CDR3 is TGTGCCAGCAGCTTGATGACTAGCGGGAACTACGAGCAGTACTTC.

The J gene is TRBJ1-2, the V gene TRBV7-3; 7 nucleotides agree with TRBD1. In germline, CDR1 is SGHTA, CDR2 FQGTGA. With V trimmed by 0 bases and J by 3 bases, 7 bases remained unmatched. CDR3 size: 16 residues. CDR3 DNA sequence: TGTGCCAGCAGCTTAACCTGGGGGGACAGTCACTATGGCTACACCTTC. Protein product: CASSLTWGDSHYGYTF.

The chain has TRBV9 and TRBJ2-1, with D possibly TRBD2 on 6 matching bases. CDR1 is SGDLS and CDR2 is YYNGEE in the germline V gene. CDR3 length: 15 amino acids. V dropped 0 bases and J dropped 3 bases, with 10 bases sitting between them. In DNA form, the CDR3 reads TGTGCCAGCAGCGTAGCTATGGGACTCTACAATGAGCAGTTCTTC. It codes for CASSVAMGLYNEQFF.

The rearrangement joins TRBV9 to TRBJ2-1; 7 positions match TRBD2. Losses at the gene ends were 4 bases for V and 3 bases for J; bases not matched to a gene: 4. This CDR3 spans 14 amino acids. The V gene's germline CDR1 is SGDLS and CDR2 YYNGEE. The CDR3 coding sequence is TGTGCCAGCAGCTTCGGGACTAACTACAATGAGCAGTTCTTC. This sequence encodes CASSFGTNYNEQFF.

This chain uses TRBV16 with TRBJ2-1; possible D gene TRBD2, 5 bases. V lost 1 base and J 0 bases, leaving 7 bases between the germline ends. CDR3 length equals 15 residues. The germline gives CDR1 KGHSY, CDR2 FQNENV. The CDR3 bases are TGTGCCAGCAGCCAATTGAGGGTCTCCTACAATGAGCAGTTCTTC. It codes for CASSQLRVSYNEQFF. Drawing the rest from reference TRBV16 and TRBJ2-1, the complete variable domain is GEEVAQTPKHLVRGEGQKAKLYCAPIKGHSYVFWYQQVLKNEFKFLISFQNENVFDETGMPKERFSAKCLPNSPCSLEIQATKLEDSAVYFCASSQLRVSYNEQFFGPGTRLTVL.

This chain connects TRBV9 to TRBJ1-2; D ambiguous. CDR1 and CDR2 from the germline V gene are SGDLS and YYNGEE. V was clipped by 0 bases and J by 8 bases, with 11 bases between them. The CDR3 is 13 amino acids. The CDR3 DNA sequence: TGTGCCAGCAGCGTAGGACCCTTGGAGGGCTACACCTTC. It specifies CASSVGPLEGYTF.

The CDR3 sequence is CASSIAAVALETQYF. For the CDR3, the DNA is TGTGCCAGTAGTATAGCAGCGGTGGCTCTGGAGACCCAGTACTTC. The rearrangement joins TRBV19 to TRBJ2-5; D possibly corresponds to TRBD2 (5 bases). The germline gives CDR1 LNHDA, CDR2 SQIVND (reference sequence). The V end was cut by 1 base, the J end by 5 bases, with 14 bases between. This CDR3 is 15 amino acids long.

This clone was picked up one time. V gene TRBV19 combines with J gene TRBJ2-1; TRBD2 agrees at 14 bases. J lost 8 bases, V lost 4 bases, and 10 bases had no gene match. The CDR3 spans 17 residues. CDR1 and CDR2 (germline): LNHDA, SQIVND (reference sequence). Here the CDR3 DNA reads TGTGCCAGTAGTACCCAAAGACTAGCGGGAGGGGGCTATGAGCAGTTCTTC. This codes for CASSTQRLAGGGYEQFF.

This clone was observed a few times. V is TRBV28 and J is TRBJ1-5, with D maybe TRBD1 (6 bases). CDR3 size: 15 residues. Germline V gives CDR1 MDHEN, CDR2 SYDVKM. V was trimmed by 1 base and J by 2 bases, leaving 9 bases between them. The CDR3 is CASSLSRQGNQPQHF. Here the CDR3 DNA reads TGTGCCAGCAGTTTATCCCGACAGGGCAATCAGCCCCAGCATTTT.

The gene calls are TRBV2 and TRBJ2-7; 10 bases are a match to TRBD2. Germline assignment: CDR1 SNHLY and CDR2 FYNNEI. The CDR3 is 15 amino acids. Losses at the gene ends were 3 bases for V and 3 bases for J; bases not matched to a gene: 5. The CDR3 region is CASSESASGGYEQYF. The CDR3 coding sequence is TGTGCCAGCAGTGAGTCGGCTAGCGGGGGCTACGAGCAGTACTTC.

The genes are TRBV5-4 and TRBJ2-1, with D hard to call. Trimming removed 4 bases at V and 0 bases at J, with 11 bases between. This CDR3 is built from 15 residues. In germline, CDR1 is SGHNT, CDR2 YYREEE (reference sequence). The CDR3 loop reads CASSVTPSSYNEQFF. As DNA, the CDR3 is TGTGCCAGCAGCGTGACTCCCAGCTCCTACAATGAGCAGTTCTTC.

This chain joins TRBV7-9 and TRBJ2-3, with 8 bases lining up with TRBD1. The CDR3 is 14 residues long. The germline gives CDR1 SEHNR, CDR2 FQNEAQ (reference sequence). With V trimmed by 7 bases and J by 0 bases, 3 bases remained unmatched. The CDR3 DNA reads TGTGCCAGCACCGACAGGGGAAGCACAGATACGCAGTATTTT. Amino acid sequence: CASTDRGSTDTQYF.

The chain recombines TRBV9 with TRBJ2-5, with 9 bases aligning to TRBD2. From germline, CDR1 is SGDLS and CDR2 YYNGEE. The V gene end was trimmed by 0 bases and the J gene end by 3 bases; junction bases not matched to a gene: 9. The CDR3 totals 17 residues. CDR3 DNA sequence: TGTGCCAGCAGCGTAGGGGGTAGCGGGAGTGTAGAAGAGACCCAGTACTTC. As protein: CASSVGGSGSVEETQYF.

This chain joins TRBV4-2 and TRBJ2-1; 10 nucleotides match TRBD2. CDR1 is LGHNA, CDR2 YNFKEQ, per germline. V gave up 4 bases and J gave up 3 bases; unmatched junction bases: 9. This CDR3 comprises 17 residues. The CDR3 DNA follows: TGTGCCAGCAGCCTAGGGCTGGGGACTAGCGTCTACAATGAGCAGTTCTTC. Residues: CASSLGLGTSVYNEQFF.